Below are 30 T cell receptor beta chains sequenced from a single sample in a study of shared clonotypes between healthy human individuals. Sequencing used immunoSEQ multiplex PCR; TCRdb keeps in-frame clones, though not all of them. The data contain about 92,000 clones, 60% to 75% of them seen just once; the ten biggest clones take up roughly 50%. Sequenced input: memory CD8+ T cells sorted from blood. The subset: CD45RO+ cells pooled with CCR7-negative TemRA cells. These receptors all come from a man aged 25-45 years in good health.

This chain uses TRBV5-1 with TRBJ2-7; 7 bases agree with TRBD1. V shed 4 bases, J shed 3 bases, and the junction held 13 bases outside the gene matches. The CDR3 sequence is 16 residues long. Germline V gene lookup returns CDR1 SGHRS and CDR2 YFSETQ. The CDR3 loop is CASSLGTGAQSYEQYF. The CDR3 bases are TGCGCCAGCAGCCTAGGAACAGGGGCTCAAAGCTACGAGCAGTACTTC. Supplemented by reference TRBV5-1 and TRBJ2-7, the full variable domain reads KAGVTQTPRYLIKTRGQQVTLSCSPISGHRSVSWYQQTPGQGLQFLFEYFSETQRNKGNFPGRFSGRQFSNSRSEMNVSTLELGDSALYLCASSLGTGAQSYEQYFGPGTRLTVT.

This clone came up a few times. V gene TRBV2 combines with J gene TRBJ2-3; TRBD1 might be the D (5 bases). V lost 6 bases to trimming and J lost 0 bases, with 13 bases between them. Looked up from germline, CDR1 is SNHLY and CDR2 is FYNNEI. The CDR3 length is 15 residues. CDR3 sequence reads: CASSQGRISTDTQYF. For the CDR3, the DNA is TGTGCCAGCAGCCAGGGCAGGATTAGCACAGATACGCAGTATTTT.

V gene TRBV27 combines with J gene TRBJ2-1; 8 bases align to TRBD2. Germline V gives CDR1 MNHEY, CDR2 SMNVEV (reference sequence). The V segment lost 3 bases and the J segment 2 bases; nucleotides outside the gene matches: 3. This CDR3 has 15 amino acids. Here the CDR3 reads CASSFVSGTYNEQFF. CDR3 bases: TGTGCCAGCAGTTTTGTTAGCGGGACCTACAATGAGCAGTTCTTC.

V gene TRBV6-5 combines with J gene TRBJ1-2; the D is unclear. The CDR3 spans 13 residues. V shed 2 bases and J shed 4 bases, with 8 bases lying between them. Per germline, CDR1 MNHEY and CDR2 SVGAGI. The DNA for the CDR3 is TGTGCCAGCAGTTACGCAGTTGGCTATGGCTACACCTTC. It translates to CASSYAVGYGYTF.

The chain employs TRBV11-2 and TRBJ2-7; 7 nucleotides agree with TRBD1. The CDR3 has 15 amino acids. The germline CDR1 and CDR2 sequences are SGHAT and FQNNGV. The trim removed 5 bases at V and 3 bases at J, leaving 10 bases unmatched. The CDR3 region has the DNA TGTGCCAGCAGCCCAGGGACAGTCTCGGGCTACGAGCAGTACTTC. Protein: CASSPGTVSGYEQYF.

The chain combines TRBV11-2 with TRBJ2-1; the match to TRBD2 covers 8 bases. The V and J ends lost 5 bases and 4 bases, in that order; junction bases with no gene match: 7. The germline CDR1 and CDR2 sequences are SGHAT and FQNNGV. The CDR3 has 15 amino acids. The CDR3 sequence: CASSPKRERYNEQFF. The CDR3 DNA follows: TGTGCCAGCAGCCCAAAGCGGGAGAGGTACAATGAGCAGTTCTTC.

As to this clone: Sequence at one end of the junction differs from germline and may be a read error. The chain uses TRBV5-3 and TRBJ2-7, with 7 bases fitting TRBD2. TRBV5-3 is an open reading frame whose function is uncertain. The length of the CDR3 is 14 residues. The CDR3 spells CASSLAGWSYEQYF. The CDR3 bases are TGTGCCAGCAGCTTAGCGGGTTGGTCCTACGAGCAGTACTTC.

The table lists this clone with a few counts. V and J are TRBV5-1 and TRBJ2-2; D unclear. CDR1 is SGHRS and CDR2 is YFSETQ in the germline V gene. This CDR3 comprises 12 residues. Trimming shortened V by 4 bases and J by 8 bases, and 9 bases separated the two germline ends. The CDR3 here is CASSAPPGELFF. CDR3 coding DNA: TGCGCCAGCAGCGCCCCCCCGGGGGAGCTGTTTTTT. Complete variable domain (other parts from reference TRBV5-1 and TRBJ2-2): KAGVTQTPRYLIKTRGQQVTLSCSPISGHRSVSWYQQTPGQGLQFLFEYFSETQRNKGNFPGRFSGRQFSNSRSEMNVSTLELGDSALYLCASSAPPGELFFGEGSRLTVL.

The CDR3, as DNA: TGTGCCAGCAGCTTGGGGACAGGGGGCAAGGGCACAGATACGCAGTATTTT. This codes for CASSLGTGGKGTDTQYF. The chain couples TRBV5-4 to TRBJ2-3; 11 positions match TRBD1. Germline lookup yields CDR1 SGHNT and CDR2 YYREEE (reference sequence). V gave up 0 bases and J gave up 1 base; unmatched junction bases: 4. The CDR3 contains 17 residues.

The rearrangement joins TRBV5-1 to TRBJ2-3; weak D call: TRBD2 (5 bases). This CDR3 is built from 15 residues. Germline lookup yields CDR1 SGHRS and CDR2 YFSETQ. V was trimmed by 0 bases and J by 2 bases, leaving 10 bases between them. The CDR3 reads CASSLARGHTDTQYF. DNA for the CDR3: TGCGCCAGCAGCTTGGCTCGCGGGCACACAGATACGCAGTATTTT.

The chain has TRBV5-6 and TRBJ1-1; 7 nucleotides align to TRBD1. Germline V gives CDR1 SGHDT, CDR2 YYEEEE. The CDR3 runs to 13 residues. The V and J ends lost 7 bases and 0 bases, in that order; junction bases with no gene match: 3. This CDR3 is CASSQGVNTEAFF. DNA for the CDR3: TGTGCCAGCTCCCAGGGGGTGAACACTGAAGCTTTCTTT.

V usage is TRBV27 and J usage is TRBJ1-5, with a weak D call TRBD1 (6 bases). V dropped 6 bases and J dropped 0 bases, with 15 bases sitting between them. The CDR3 loop spans 16 amino acids. CDR1 is MNHEY and CDR2 is SMNVEV in the germline V gene (reference sequence). The CDR3 loop is CASRIKYRDSNQPQHF. Written as DNA, the CDR3 is TGTGCCAGCAGGATCAAATACAGGGATAGCAATCAGCCCCAGCATTTT.

This clone was counted a single time. J is TRBJ2-1 and V is TRBV10-1, with D unresolved. Trimming left V 4 bases short and J 0 bases short, with 10 bases between. This CDR3 region has 15 residues. Germline CDR1 is WNHNN and CDR2 is SYGVQD (reference sequence). CDR3 in DNA: TGCGCCAGCAGTGTAGATCTAAGCTCCTACAATGAGCAGTTCTTC. Amino acids: CASSVDLSSYNEQFF.

V and J are TRBV28 and TRBJ2-7, with D perhaps matching TRBD1 (5 bases). The V and J ends lost 8 bases and 2 bases respectively, with 10 bases between them. Germline CDR1 is MDHEN and CDR2 is SYDVKM. This CDR3 spans 12 amino acids. This CDR3 reads CASGAVTYEQYF. The CDR3 coding sequence is TGTGCCAGCGGGGCGGTTACCTACGAGCAGTACTTC.

J is TRBJ2-1 and V is TRBV29-1, with 9 bases fitting TRBD2. Germline loops: CDR1 SQVTM, CDR2 ANQGSEA. The CDR3 loop spans 15 amino acids. The trim removed 4 bases at V and 1 base at J, leaving 5 bases unmatched. Here the CDR3 DNA reads TGCAGCGTTGCTGGCGGGAGGGATTCCTACAATGAGCAGTTCTTC. Residues: CSVAGGRDSYNEQFF.

The V call is TRBV6-5, the J call TRBJ2-1; tentatively, D is TRBD1 (5 bases). The CDR3 loop spans 15 amino acids. V lost 0 bases and J lost 4, with 10 bases in between. Germline CDR1 is MNHEY and CDR2 is SVGAGI. The chain's CDR3 is CASSYSGLKYNEQFF. CDR3 bases: TGTGCCAGCAGTTACTCGGGGCTGAAGTACAATGAGCAGTTCTTC.

V usage is TRBV28 and J usage is TRBJ1-4, with D unresolved. The CDR3 extends over 14 amino acids. The V gene lost 5 bases and the J gene lost 8 bases, with 15 bases spanning the gap. Germline loops: CDR1 MDHEN, CDR2 SYDVKM. Here the CDR3 DNA reads TGTGCCAGCAGTCTGGGAGCGGTAAGGGAAAAACTGTTTTTT. Amino acid sequence: CASSLGAVREKLFF.

This clone was detected many times. The CDR3 sequence: CASSQELGTGGHEQYF. The CDR3 region has the DNA TGTGCCAGCAGCCAAGAATTGGGGACAGGGGGTCACGAGCAGTACTTC. The J gene is TRBJ2-7, the V gene TRBV4-2; 11 positions match TRBD1. This CDR3 region has 16 residues. With V trimmed by 0 bases and J by 5 bases, 6 bases remained unmatched. CDR1 is LGHNA and CDR2 is YNFKEQ in the germline V gene.

The J gene is TRBJ2-7, the V gene TRBV29-1; D uncertain. CDR1 and CDR2 (germline): SQVTM, ANQGSEA. The CDR3 has 13 residues. Trimming removed 0 bases at V and 0 bases at J, with 6 bases between. CDR3 nucleotides: TGCAGCGTTGAAGATTTGGACTCCTACGAGCAGTACTTC. It yields the protein CSVEDLDSYEQYF.

This clone was seen just once. The chain joins TRBV7-8 to TRBJ1-3; TRBD1 matches 7 bases. V shed 5 bases and J 1 base; nucleotides not matched to a gene: 5. Looked up from germline, CDR1 is SGHVS and CDR2 is FQNEAQ. The length of the CDR3 is 15 residues. The CDR3 spells CASSQTGRSGNTIYF. In DNA form, the CDR3 reads TGTGCCAGCAGCCAGACAGGGCGGTCTGGAAACACCATATATTTT.

This clone was seen only a few times. This rearrangement joins TRBV28 to TRBJ2-7, with D hard to call. The CDR3 totals 13 residues. V dropped 3 bases and J dropped 2 bases, with 8 bases sitting between them. CDR1 is MDHEN and CDR2 is SYDVKM in the germline V gene. CDR3 nucleotides: TGTGCCAGCAGTTTCGGTCACACCTACGAGCAGTACTTC. Translation gives CASSFGHTYEQYF. Looking up the rest from reference TRBV28 and TRBJ2-7 gives the full variable domain: DVKVTQSSRYLVKRTGEKVFLECVQDMDHENMFWYRQDPGLGLRLIYFSYDVKMKEKGDIPEGYSVSREKKERFSLILESASTNQTSMYLCASSFGHTYEQYFGPGTRLTVT.

In its sample, this clone was seen many times. For the CDR3, the DNA is TGTGCCAGCAGAGACTTAACAGGGGGCGGTCAGCCCCAGCATTTT. This codes for CASRDLTGGGQPQHF. The J gene is TRBJ1-5, the V gene TRBV6-1; TRBD1 aligns across 9 bases. The CDR3 runs 15 residues. V trimming: 6 bases; J trimming: 6 bases; junction bases outside the gene matches: 9. Germline CDR1 MNHNS, CDR2 SASEGT.

The rearrangement links TRBV27 to TRBJ1-4, with 7 positions matching TRBD1. CDR1 is MNHEY and CDR2 is SMNVEV in the germline V gene (reference sequence). The CDR3 is 17 amino acids. Trimming removed 5 bases from V and 3 bases from J; junction bases left unmatched: 12. CDR3 nucleotide sequence: TGTGCCAGCAGTCCGACGACAGGGAGGTTGGCTAATGAAAAACTGTTTTTT. Translation gives CASSPTTGRLANEKLFF.

This chain joins TRBV10-3 and TRBJ2-3; unclear D gene. The germline V gene has CDR1 ENHRY and CDR2 SYGVKD. This CDR3 comprises 13 residues. The V and J ends lost 7 bases and 2 bases respectively, with 10 bases between them. The CDR3 region is CAINGGLTDTQYF. The CDR3 region has the DNA TGTGCCATCAACGGCGGTCTCACAGATACGCAGTATTTT.

A remark on this clone: Other nucleotide sequences in the sample specify the same CDR3. V gene TRBV30 combines with J gene TRBJ1-1, with TRBD1 matching over 9 bases. Germline CDR1 and CDR2: GTSNPN and SVGIG (reference sequence). V gave up 2 bases and J gave up 1 base; unmatched junction bases: 2. The CDR3 sequence is 14 residues long. The CDR3 DNA sequence: TGTGCCTGGAGTACGGGACAGGGGAACACTGAAGCTTTCTTT. Translation gives CAWSTGQGNTEAFF. Supplemented by reference TRBV30 and TRBJ1-1, the full variable domain reads SQTIHQWPATLVQPVGSPLSLECTVEGTSNPNLYWYRQAAGRGLQLLFYSVGIGQISSEVPQNLSASRPQDRQFILSSKKLLLSDSGFYLCAWSTGQGNTEAFFGQGTRLTVV.

The chain recombines TRBV20-1 with TRBJ2-7, with unresolved D. Germline lookup yields CDR1 DFQATT and CDR2 SNEGSKA (reference sequence). The CDR3 length is 11 residues. The V end was cut by 0 bases, the J end by 3 bases, with 3 bases between. Here the CDR3 DNA reads TGCAGTGCTAGAGATCTCTACGAGCAGTACTTC. It translates to CSARDLYEQYF.

The chain recombines TRBV2 with TRBJ2-3, with 9 bases lining up with TRBD2. V was pared by 3 bases and J by 0 bases, with 13 bases of the junction left unmatched. This CDR3 comprises 19 residues. Germline V gene data show CDR1 as SNHLY and CDR2 as FYNNEI. DNA for the CDR3: TGTGCCAGCAGTGACTGGGACGGGGCTAGCGGGATTAGCACAGATACGCAGTATTTT. Encoded protein: CASSDWDGASGISTDTQYF.

The genes are TRBV6-1 and TRBJ2-7; D call uncertain. V was shortened by 0 bases and J by 0 bases, with 9 bases between the two germline ends. In germline, CDR1 is MNHNS, CDR2 SASEGT. The CDR3 has 15 residues. The CDR3: CASSEAPSSSYEQYF. Here the CDR3 DNA reads TGTGCCAGCAGTGAAGCGCCCAGTTCCTCCTACGAGCAGTACTTC.

This clone was detected a few times. The chain uses TRBV4-3 and TRBJ1-1, with 9 positions matching TRBD1. V lost 4 bases to trimming and J lost 5 bases; unmatched junction nucleotides: 5. Germline V gene sequence: CDR1 LGHNA, CDR2 YSLEER. CDR3 length: 14 residues. As DNA, the CDR3 is TGCGCCAGCAGCCTCGGGACAGGGAGAACTGAAGCTTTCTTT. Translated, it gives CASSLGTGRTEAFF.

This clone has just one count. The chain joins TRBV7-8 to TRBJ2-5; maybe TRBD1 (6 bases). V lost 8 bases and J 9 bases, leaving 19 bases between the germline ends. CDR3 length equals 13 residues. Germline loops: CDR1 SGHVS, CDR2 FQNEAQ. This CDR3 is CASGDRRGVAQYF. CDR3 bases: TGTGCCAGCGGCGACAGGAGAGGAGTGGCCCAGTACTTC.